This TCR beta chain stems from a study of CD8 T cell repertoires and HIV-1 epitope variants. Study-level information: Separate wells received one of Twenty-five Gag or Nef variant peptides. Controls included no peptide, Ebola AY9 epitope, and a CMV, EBV, flu pool.

Assay used: immunoSEQ multiplex PCR; TCRdb lists only in-frame clones, some missing. Of roughly 4,500 clones detected, less than 65% appear once; the ten largest clones hold around 42%. Concerning this clone: The antigen is not known.

V shed 5 bases and J shed 0 bases, with 8 bases lying between them. CDR3 size: 13 residues. Germline values: CDR1 SGHKS, CDR2 YYEKEE (reference sequence). Study findings and constraints: Eight to ten TCR beta clonotypes were antigen-specific, 6 or 7 apparently recognizing autologous or escape variants. About five clonotypes recognized Nef KF9, one HW9, none TAALDMSHF.

The rearrangement joins TRBV5-5 to TRBJ1-1; D gene ambiguous. The sample consisted of cultured CD8+ T cells derived from PBMCs. The clonotype comes from a male donor with HIV. The CDR3 sequence is CASREDLNTEAFF. As DNA, the CDR3 is TGTGCCAGCAGAGAAGACTTGAACACTGAAGCTTTCTTT.